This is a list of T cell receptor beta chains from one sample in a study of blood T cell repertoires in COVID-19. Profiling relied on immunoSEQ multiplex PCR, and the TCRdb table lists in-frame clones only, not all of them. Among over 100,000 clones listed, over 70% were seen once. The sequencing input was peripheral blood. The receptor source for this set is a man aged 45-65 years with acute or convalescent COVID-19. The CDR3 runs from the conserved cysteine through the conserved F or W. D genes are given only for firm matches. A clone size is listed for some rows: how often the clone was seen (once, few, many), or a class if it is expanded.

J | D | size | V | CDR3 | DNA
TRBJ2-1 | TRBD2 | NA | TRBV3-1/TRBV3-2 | CASSQEFLAGEWSSYNEQFF | TGTGCCAGCAGCCAAGAGTTCTTAGCGGGAGAATGGAGCTCCTACAATGAGCAGTTCTTC
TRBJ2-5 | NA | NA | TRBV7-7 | CASSLGGEQETQYF | TGTGCCAGCAGCTTAGGCGGGGAGCAAGAGACCCAGTACTTC
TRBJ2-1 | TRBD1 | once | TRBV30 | CAWSSWLTGREQFF | TGTGCCTGGAGTTCTTGGTTGACAGGGCGAGAGCAGTTCTTC
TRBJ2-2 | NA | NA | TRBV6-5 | CASSYDAGRFGELFF | TGTGCCAGCAGTTACGACGCAGGGCGGTTCGGGGAGCTGTTTTTT
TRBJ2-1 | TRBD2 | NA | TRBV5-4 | CASTPRGSNEQFF | TGTGCCAGCACCCCGCGGGGGAGTAATGAGCAGTTCTTC
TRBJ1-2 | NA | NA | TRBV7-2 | CASGQLYGYTF | TGTGCCTCCGGACAGCTCTATGGCTACACCTTC
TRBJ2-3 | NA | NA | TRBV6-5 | CASSYSSADTQYF | TGTGCCAGCAGTTACTCGTCGGCAGATACGCAGTATTTT
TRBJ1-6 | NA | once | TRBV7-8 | CASSLGRFNSPLHF | TGTGCCAGCAGCTTAGGCCGGTTTAATTCACCCCTCCACTTT
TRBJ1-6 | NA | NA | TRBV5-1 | CASAPLNNSPLHF | TGCGCCAGCGCACCACTAAATAATTCACCCCTCCACTTT
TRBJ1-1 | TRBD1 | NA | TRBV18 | CASSRAGQGLMNTEAFF | TGTGCCAGCTCACGAGCGGGACAGGGCCTTATGAACACTGAAGCTTTCTTT
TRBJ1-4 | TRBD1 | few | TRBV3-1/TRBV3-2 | CASSRQQGAFEKLFF | TGTGCCAGCAGCCGGCAACAGGGGGCTTTTGAAAAACTGTTTTTT
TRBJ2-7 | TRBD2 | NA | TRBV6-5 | CASSFGLAGYEQYF | TGTGCCAGCAGTTTCGGACTAGCAGGCTACGAGCAGTACTTC
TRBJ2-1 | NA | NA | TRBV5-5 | CASSLLASSYNEQFF | TGTGCCAGCAGCTTGTTGGCTAGCTCCTACAATGAGCAGTTCTTC
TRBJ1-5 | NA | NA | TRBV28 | CASSLLGGGQPQHF | TGTGCCAGCAGTTTGTTGGGAGGCGGTCAGCCCCAGCATTTT
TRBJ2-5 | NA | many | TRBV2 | CASSAHTQGWETQYF | TGTGCCAGCAGTGCACATACACAGGGTTGGGAGACCCAGTACTTC
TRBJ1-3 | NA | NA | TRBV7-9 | CASSLAAGAGNTIYF | TGTGCCAGCAGCTTAGCGGCAGGGGCTGGAAACACCATATATTTT
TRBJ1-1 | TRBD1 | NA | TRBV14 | CASSPQQGMNTEAFF | TGTGCCAGCAGCCCTCAACAGGGGATGAACACTGAAGCTTTCTTT
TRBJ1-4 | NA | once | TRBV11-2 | CASSPAQGSLSEKLFF | TGTGCCAGCAGCCCGGCCCAGGGTTCCCTGAGTGAAAAACTGTTTTTT
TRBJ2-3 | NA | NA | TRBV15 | CATDPSGGGDTQYF | TGTGCCACCGACCCTAGCGGAGGGGGGGATACGCAGTATTTT
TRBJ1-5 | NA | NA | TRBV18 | CASSPQGSQPQHF | TGTGCCAGCTCACCGCAGGGGTCCCAGCCCCAGCATTTT
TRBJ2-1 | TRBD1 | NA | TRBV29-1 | CSGRGGSNTNEQFF | TGCAGCGGCCGAGGGGGCTCGAACACGAATGAGCAGTTCTTC
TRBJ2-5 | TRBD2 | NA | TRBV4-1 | CARFSGRKGSRVETQYF | TGCGCCAGGTTTAGCGGGAGGAAAGGGTCGAGGGTAGAGACCCAGTACTTC